This is a list of T cell receptor beta chains from one sample in a study of blood T cells in healthy people across ages. TCRdb used MiXCR to reprocess the 5' RACE reads, holding one entry per CDR3 protein. The table has over 300,000 distinct CDR3 sequences, 50% to 60% seen once. Sequences were obtained from blood. The receptor source for this set is a man in his sixties in good health. Each CDR3 is given with its conserved first and last residue. A D gene is named only where the DNA matches it firmly. Size is stated for part of the rows, as once, few or many counts, or as a class when the clone is expanded.

v_call	clone_size	d_call	j_call	cdr3_aa	cdr3_nt
TRBV5-1	many	NA	TRBJ2-7	CASSDGEGLPFSYEQYF	TGCGCCAGCAGTGACGGGGAAGGGTTACCCTTCTCCTACGAGCAGTACTTC
TRBV12-3/TRBV12-4	NA	NA	TRBJ1-6	CASSTGYNSPLHF	TGTGCCAGCAGCACCGGTTACAATTCACCCCTCCACTTT
TRBV28	NA	NA	TRBJ2-1	CASSRSQGLGTIENEQFF	TGTGCCAGCTCCCGTTCCCAAGGGCTAGGGACCATTGAAAATGAGCAGTTCTTC
TRBV7-6	NA	NA	TRBJ2-2	CASSLGGGSTGELFF	TGTGCCAGCAGCTTAGGAGGGGGAAGCACCGGGGAGCTGTTTTTT
TRBV3-1	NA	TRBD1	TRBJ2-7	CVSSQDPVAGGVYEQYF	TGTGTCAGCAGCCAAGATCCGGTGGCAGGGGGTGTCTACGAGCAGTACTTC
TRBV21-1	NA	NA	TRBJ2-1	CASSKEAGTSGASSYKEQFF	TGTGCCAGCAGCAAAGAGGCAGGGACTAGCGGGGCCAGCTCCTACAAGGAGCAGTTCTTC
TRBV24-1	few	TRBD1	TRBJ2-2	CATSDWAGGYTGELFF	TGTGCCACCAGTGATTGGGCAGGGGGCTACACCGGGGAGCTGTTTTTT
TRBV28	NA	TRBD2	TRBJ2-7	CASMGLAGVEQYF	TGTGCCAGCATGGGACTAGCGGGAGTCGAGCAGTACTTC
TRBV6-5	NA	NA	TRBJ1-1	CASRLQGYTEAFF	TGTGCCAGCAGGCTACAGGGCTACACTGAAGCTTTCTTT
TRBV9	NA	NA	TRBJ2-6	CASSSSPSGANVLTF	TGTGCCAGCAGCTCCTCCCCCTCTGGGGCCAACGTCCTGACTTTC
TRBV7-2	NA	NA	TRBJ2-1	CASSFTGYDEQFF	TGTGCCAGCAGCTTCACAGGGTACGATGAGCAGTTCTTC
TRBV5-1	once	TRBD2	TRBJ2-1	CASSLVPGLADDNEQFF	TGCGCCAGCAGCTTGGTTCCGGGACTAGCGGACGACAATGAGCAGTTCTTC
TRBV7-2	NA	NA	TRBJ1-6	CASSLDALSSYNSPLHF	TGTGCCAGCAGCTTAGACGCGCTTAGCTCCTATAATTCACCCCTCCACTTT
TRBV15	few	TRBD1	TRBJ2-7	CATSRTPPIGQGHSYEQYF	TGTGCCACCAGCAGAACCCCACCCATTGGACAGGGACACTCCTACGAGCAGTACTTC
TRBV10-1	NA	NA	TRBJ2-7	CASSDRAGEQYF	TGCGCCAGCAGTGACAGGGCTGGAGAGCAGTACTTC
TRBV15	few	TRBD1	TRBJ2-5	CATSRGGTAQETQYF	TGTGCCACCAGCAGAGGGGGGACAGCCCAAGAGACCCAGTACTTC
TRBV19	NA	NA	TRBJ2-6	CASSMTSGSGANVLTF	TGTGCCAGTAGTATGACCAGTGGGTCTGGGGCCAACGTCCTGACTTTC
TRBV4-2	NA	NA	TRBJ2-3	CASSQALISTDTQYF	TGTGCCAGCAGCCAAGCATTGATCTCCACAGATACGCAGTATTTT